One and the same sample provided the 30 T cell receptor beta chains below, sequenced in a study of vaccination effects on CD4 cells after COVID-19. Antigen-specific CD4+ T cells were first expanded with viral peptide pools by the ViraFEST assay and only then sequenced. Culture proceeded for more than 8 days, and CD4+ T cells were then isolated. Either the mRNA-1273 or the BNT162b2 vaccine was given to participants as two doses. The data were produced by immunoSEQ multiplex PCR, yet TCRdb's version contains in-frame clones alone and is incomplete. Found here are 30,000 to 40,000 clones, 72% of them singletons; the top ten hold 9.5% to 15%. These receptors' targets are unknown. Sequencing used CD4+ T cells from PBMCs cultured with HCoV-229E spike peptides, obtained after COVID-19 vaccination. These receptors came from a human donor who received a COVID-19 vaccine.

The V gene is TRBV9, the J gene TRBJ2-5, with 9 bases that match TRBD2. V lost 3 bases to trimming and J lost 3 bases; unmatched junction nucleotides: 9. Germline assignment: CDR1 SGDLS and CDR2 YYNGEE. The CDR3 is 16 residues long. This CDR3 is CASSASAGGVEETQYF. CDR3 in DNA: TGTGCCAGCAGCGCATCAGCGGGGGGAGTGGAAGAGACCCAGTACTTC.

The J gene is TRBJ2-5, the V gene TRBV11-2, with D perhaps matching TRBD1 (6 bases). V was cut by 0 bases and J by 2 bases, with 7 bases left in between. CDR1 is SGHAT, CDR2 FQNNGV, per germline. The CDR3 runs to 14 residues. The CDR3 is CASSLDTGQETQYF. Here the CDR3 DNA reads TGTGCCAGCAGCTTAGATACAGGGCAAGAGACCCAGTACTTC.

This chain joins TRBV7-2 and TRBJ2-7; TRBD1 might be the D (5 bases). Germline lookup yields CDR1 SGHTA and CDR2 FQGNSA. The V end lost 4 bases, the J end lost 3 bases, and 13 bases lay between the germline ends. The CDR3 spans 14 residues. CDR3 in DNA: TGTGCCAGCAGCTCCGAAAGGGGTTTCTACGAGCAGTACTTC. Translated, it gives CASSSERGFYEQYF.

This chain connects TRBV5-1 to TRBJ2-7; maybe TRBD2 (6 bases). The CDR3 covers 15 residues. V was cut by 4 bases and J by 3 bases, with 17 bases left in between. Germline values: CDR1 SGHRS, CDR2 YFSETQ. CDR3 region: CASSPEAGPNYEQYF. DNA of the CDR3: TGCGCCAGCAGCCCCGAAGCGGGTCCAAACTACGAGCAGTACTTC.

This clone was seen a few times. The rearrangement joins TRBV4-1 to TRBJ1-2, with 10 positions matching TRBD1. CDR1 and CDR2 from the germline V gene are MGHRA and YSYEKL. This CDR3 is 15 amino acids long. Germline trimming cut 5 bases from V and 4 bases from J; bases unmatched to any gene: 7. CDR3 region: CASSRPGQGFYGYTF. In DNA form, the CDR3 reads TGCGCCAGCAGCAGACCGGGACAGGGGTTCTATGGCTACACCTTC.

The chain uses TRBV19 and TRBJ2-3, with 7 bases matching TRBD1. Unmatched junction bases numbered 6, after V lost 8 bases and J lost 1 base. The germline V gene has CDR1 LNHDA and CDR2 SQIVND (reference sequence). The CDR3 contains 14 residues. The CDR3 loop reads CASRTGQGTDTQYF. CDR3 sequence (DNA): TGTGCCAGTCGAACTGGACAGGGCACAGATACGCAGTATTTT.

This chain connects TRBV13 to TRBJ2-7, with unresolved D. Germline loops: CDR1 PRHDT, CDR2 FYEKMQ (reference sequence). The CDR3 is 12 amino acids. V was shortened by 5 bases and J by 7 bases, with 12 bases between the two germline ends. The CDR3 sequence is CASSRWFDEQYF. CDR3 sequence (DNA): TGTGCCAGCAGCCGGTGGTTTGATGAGCAGTACTTC.

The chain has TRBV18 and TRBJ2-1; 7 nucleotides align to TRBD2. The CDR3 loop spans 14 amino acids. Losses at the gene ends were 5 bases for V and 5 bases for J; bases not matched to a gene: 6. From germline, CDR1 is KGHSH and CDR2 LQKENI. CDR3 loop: CASSGGSSDNEQFF. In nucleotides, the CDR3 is TGTGCCAGCTCAGGCGGGAGTTCCGACAATGAGCAGTTCTTC. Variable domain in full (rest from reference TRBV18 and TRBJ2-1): NAGVMQNPRHLVRRRGQEARLRCSPMKGHSHVYWYRQLPEEGLKFMVYLQKENIIDESGMPKERFSAEFPKEGPSILRIQQVVRGDSAAYFCASSGGSSDNEQFFGPGTRLTVL.

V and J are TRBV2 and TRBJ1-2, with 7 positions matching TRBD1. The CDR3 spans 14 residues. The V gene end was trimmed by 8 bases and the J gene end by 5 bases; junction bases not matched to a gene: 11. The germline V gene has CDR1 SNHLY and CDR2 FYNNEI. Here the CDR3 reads CASGQDSHSYGYTF. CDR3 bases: TGTGCCAGCGGACAGGACAGCCATTCTTATGGCTACACCTTC. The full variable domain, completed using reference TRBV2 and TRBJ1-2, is EPEVTQTPSHQVTQMGQEVILRCVPISNHLYFYWYRQILGQKVEFLVSFYNNEISEKSEIFDDQFSVERPDGSNFTLKIRSTKLEDSAMYFCASGQDSHSYGYTFGSGTRLTVV.

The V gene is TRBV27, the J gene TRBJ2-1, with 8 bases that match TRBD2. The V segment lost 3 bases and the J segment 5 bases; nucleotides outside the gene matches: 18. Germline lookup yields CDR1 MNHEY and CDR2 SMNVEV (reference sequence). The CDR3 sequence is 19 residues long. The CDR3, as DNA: TGTGCCAGCAGTTTCAACCCAGCCACTAGCGGACTCCCGAACAATGAGCAGTTCTTC. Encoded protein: CASSFNPATSGLPNNEQFF.

The DNA of the CDR3 is TGCAGCGCCCGGAACACTGAAGCTTTCTTT. The encoded protein is CSARNTEAFF. This chain links TRBV29-1 with TRBJ1-1; D ambiguous. The CDR3 covers 10 residues. Germline V gene data show CDR1 as SQVTM and CDR2 as ANQGSEA. The germline V and J ends were trimmed by 7 bases and 1 base, with 4 bases remaining between them. The full variable domain, rest sourced from reference TRBV29-1 and TRBJ1-1, is SAVISQKPSRDICQRGTSLTIQCQVDSQVTMMFWYRQQPGQSLTLIATANQGSEATYESGFVIDKFPISRPNLTFSTLTVSNMSPEDSSIYLCSARNTEAFFGQGTRLTVV.

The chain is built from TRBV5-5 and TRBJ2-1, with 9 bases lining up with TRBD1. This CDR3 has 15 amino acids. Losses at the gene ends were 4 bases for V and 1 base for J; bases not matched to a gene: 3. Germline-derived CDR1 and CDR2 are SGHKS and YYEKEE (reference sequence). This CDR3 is CASSPQGASYNEQFF. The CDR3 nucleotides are TGTGCCAGCAGCCCACAGGGGGCTTCCTACAATGAGCAGTTCTTC.

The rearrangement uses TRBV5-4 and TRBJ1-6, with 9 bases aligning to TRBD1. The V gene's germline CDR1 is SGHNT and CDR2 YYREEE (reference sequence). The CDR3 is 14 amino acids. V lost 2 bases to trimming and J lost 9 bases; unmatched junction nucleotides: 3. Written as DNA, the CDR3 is TGTGCCAGCAGCTTACAGGGGGCTGGTTCACCCCTCCACTTT. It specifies CASSLQGAGSPLHF.

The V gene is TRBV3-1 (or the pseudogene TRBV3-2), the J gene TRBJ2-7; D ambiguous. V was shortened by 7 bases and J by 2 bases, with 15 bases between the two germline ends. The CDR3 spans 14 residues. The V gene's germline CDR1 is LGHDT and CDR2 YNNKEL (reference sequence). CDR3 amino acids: CASNGPGETYEQYF. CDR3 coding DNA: TGTGCCAGCAACGGACCTGGGGAAACCTACGAGCAGTACTTC.

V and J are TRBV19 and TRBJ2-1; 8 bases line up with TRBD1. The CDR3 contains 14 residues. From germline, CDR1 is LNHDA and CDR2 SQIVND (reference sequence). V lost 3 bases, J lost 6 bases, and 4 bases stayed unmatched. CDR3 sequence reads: CASSMGQASNEQFF. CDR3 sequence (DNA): TGTGCCAGTAGTATGGGACAGGCTAGCAATGAGCAGTTCTTC.

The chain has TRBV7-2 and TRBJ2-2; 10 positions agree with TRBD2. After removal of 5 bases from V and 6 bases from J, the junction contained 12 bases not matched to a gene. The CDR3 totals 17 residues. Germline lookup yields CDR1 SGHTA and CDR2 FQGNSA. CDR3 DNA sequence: TGTGCCAGCAGCCTATCTAGCGGGGGAGGGTTTTCCGGGGAGCTGTTTTTT. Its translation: CASSLSSGGGFSGELFF.

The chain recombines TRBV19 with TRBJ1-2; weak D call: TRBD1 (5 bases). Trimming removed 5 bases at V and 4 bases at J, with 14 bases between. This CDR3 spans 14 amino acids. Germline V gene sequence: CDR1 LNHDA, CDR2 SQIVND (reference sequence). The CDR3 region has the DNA TGTGCCAGTAGTTTTAGGGGCGAGGGCTATGGCTACACCTTC. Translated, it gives CASSFRGEGYGYTF. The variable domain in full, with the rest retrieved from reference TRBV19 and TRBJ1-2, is DGGITQSPKYLFRKEGQNVTLSCEQNLNHDAMYWYRQDPGQGLRLIYYSQIVNDFQKGDIAEGYSVSREKKESFPLTVTSAQKNPTAFYLCASSFRGEGYGYTFGSGTRLTVV.

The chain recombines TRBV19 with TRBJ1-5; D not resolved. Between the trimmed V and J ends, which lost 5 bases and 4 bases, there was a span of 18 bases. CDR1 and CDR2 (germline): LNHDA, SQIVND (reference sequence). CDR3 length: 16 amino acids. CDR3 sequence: CASSPQLQLMNQPQHF. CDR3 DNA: TGTGCCAGTAGTCCCCAACTTCAGCTCATGAATCAGCCCCAGCATTTT.

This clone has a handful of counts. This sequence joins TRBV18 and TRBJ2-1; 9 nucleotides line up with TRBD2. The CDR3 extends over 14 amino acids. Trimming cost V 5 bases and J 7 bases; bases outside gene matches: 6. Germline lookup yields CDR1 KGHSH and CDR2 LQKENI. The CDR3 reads CASSSGTSSNEQFF. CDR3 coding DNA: TGTGCCAGCTCATCAGGGACTAGCAGTAATGAGCAGTTCTTC.

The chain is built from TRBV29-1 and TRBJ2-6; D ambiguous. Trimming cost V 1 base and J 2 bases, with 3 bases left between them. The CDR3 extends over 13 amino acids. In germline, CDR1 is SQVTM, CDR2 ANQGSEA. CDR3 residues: CSVEVAGANVLTF. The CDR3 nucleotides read TGCAGCGTTGAAGTAGCTGGGGCCAACGTCCTGACTTTC.

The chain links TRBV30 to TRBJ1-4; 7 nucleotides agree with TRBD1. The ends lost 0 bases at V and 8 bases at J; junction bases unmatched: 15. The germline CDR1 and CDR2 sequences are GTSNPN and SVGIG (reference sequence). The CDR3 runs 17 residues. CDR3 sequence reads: CAWSVPVARGRVEKLFF. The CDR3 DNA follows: TGTGCCTGGAGTGTACCGGTTGCAAGGGGGCGAGTCGAAAAACTGTTTTTT.

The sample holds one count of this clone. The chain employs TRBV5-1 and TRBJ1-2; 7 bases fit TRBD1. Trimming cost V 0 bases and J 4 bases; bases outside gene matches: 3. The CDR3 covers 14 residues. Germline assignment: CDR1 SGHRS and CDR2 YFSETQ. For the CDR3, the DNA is TGCGCCAGCAGCTTGGTCGGGGACAGCTATGGCTACACCTTC. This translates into CASSLVGDSYGYTF.

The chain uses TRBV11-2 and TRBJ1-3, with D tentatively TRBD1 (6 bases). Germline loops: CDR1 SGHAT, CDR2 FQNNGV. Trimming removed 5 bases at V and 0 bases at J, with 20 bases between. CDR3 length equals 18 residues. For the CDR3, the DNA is TGTGCCAGCAGCACAGCACCGGGACATGACTACTCTGGAAACACCATATATTTT. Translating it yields CASSTAPGHDYSGNTIYF. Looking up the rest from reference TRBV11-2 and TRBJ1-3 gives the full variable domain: EAGVAQSPRYKIIEKRQSVAFWCNPISGHATLYWYQQILGQGPKLLIQFQNNGVVDDSQLPKDRFSAERLKGVDSTLKIQPAKLEDSAVYLCASSTAPGHDYSGNTIYFGEGSWLTVV.

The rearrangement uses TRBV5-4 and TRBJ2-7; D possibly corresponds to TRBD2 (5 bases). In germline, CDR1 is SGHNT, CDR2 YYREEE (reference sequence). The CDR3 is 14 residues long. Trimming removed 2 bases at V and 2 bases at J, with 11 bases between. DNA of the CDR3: TGTGCCAGCAGCTTCGGCGGAGGCACCTACGAGCAGTACTTC. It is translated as CASSFGGGTYEQYF.

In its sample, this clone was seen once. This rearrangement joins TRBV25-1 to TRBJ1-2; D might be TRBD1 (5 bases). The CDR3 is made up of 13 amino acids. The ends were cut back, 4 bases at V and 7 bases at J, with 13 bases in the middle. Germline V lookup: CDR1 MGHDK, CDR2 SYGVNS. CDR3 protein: CASSVGEGAGYTF. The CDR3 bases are TGTGCCAGCAGTGTTGGGGAAGGGGCTGGCTACACCTTC.

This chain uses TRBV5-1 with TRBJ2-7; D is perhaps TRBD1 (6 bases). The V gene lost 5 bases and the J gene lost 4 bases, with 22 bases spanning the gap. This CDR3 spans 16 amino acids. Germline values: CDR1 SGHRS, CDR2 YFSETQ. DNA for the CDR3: TGCGCCAGCAGTCTCCCTAACCACAGGGTTAGGTACGAGCAGTACTTC. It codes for CASSLPNHRVRYEQYF. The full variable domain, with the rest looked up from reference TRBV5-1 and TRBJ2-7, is KAGVTQTPRYLIKTRGQQVTLSCSPISGHRSVSWYQQTPGQGLQFLFEYFSETQRNKGNFPGRFSGRQFSNSRSEMNVSTLELGDSALYLCASSLPNHRVRYEQYFGPGTRLTVT.

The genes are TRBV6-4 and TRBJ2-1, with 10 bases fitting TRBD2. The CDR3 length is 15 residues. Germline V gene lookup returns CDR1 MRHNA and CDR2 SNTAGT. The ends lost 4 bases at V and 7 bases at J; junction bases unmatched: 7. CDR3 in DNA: TGTGCCAGCAGTGGGAGCGGGGGGGCCTCAAATGAGCAGTTCTTC. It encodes CASSGSGGASNEQFF.

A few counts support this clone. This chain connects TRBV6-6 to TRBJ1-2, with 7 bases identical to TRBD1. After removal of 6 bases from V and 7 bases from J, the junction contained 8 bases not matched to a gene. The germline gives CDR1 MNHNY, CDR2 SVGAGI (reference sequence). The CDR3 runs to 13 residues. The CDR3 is CASRLDRVVGYTF. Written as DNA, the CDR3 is TGTGCCAGCAGACTCGACAGGGTGGTTGGCTACACCTTC.

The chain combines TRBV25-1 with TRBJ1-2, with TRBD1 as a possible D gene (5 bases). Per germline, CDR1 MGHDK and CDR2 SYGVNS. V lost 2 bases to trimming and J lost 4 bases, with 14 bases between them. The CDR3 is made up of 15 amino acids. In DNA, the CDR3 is TGTGCCAGCAGTGAAGGGGGGGAACCAATCTATGGCTACACCTTC. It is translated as CASSEGGEPIYGYTF.

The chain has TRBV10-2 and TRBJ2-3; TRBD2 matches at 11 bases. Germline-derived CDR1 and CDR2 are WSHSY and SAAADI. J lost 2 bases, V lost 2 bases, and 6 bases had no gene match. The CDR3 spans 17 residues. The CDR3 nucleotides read TGCGCCAGCAGTGAGAAAGTAGCGGGGGGGGCCACAGATACGCAGTATTTT. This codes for CASSEKVAGGATDTQYF.